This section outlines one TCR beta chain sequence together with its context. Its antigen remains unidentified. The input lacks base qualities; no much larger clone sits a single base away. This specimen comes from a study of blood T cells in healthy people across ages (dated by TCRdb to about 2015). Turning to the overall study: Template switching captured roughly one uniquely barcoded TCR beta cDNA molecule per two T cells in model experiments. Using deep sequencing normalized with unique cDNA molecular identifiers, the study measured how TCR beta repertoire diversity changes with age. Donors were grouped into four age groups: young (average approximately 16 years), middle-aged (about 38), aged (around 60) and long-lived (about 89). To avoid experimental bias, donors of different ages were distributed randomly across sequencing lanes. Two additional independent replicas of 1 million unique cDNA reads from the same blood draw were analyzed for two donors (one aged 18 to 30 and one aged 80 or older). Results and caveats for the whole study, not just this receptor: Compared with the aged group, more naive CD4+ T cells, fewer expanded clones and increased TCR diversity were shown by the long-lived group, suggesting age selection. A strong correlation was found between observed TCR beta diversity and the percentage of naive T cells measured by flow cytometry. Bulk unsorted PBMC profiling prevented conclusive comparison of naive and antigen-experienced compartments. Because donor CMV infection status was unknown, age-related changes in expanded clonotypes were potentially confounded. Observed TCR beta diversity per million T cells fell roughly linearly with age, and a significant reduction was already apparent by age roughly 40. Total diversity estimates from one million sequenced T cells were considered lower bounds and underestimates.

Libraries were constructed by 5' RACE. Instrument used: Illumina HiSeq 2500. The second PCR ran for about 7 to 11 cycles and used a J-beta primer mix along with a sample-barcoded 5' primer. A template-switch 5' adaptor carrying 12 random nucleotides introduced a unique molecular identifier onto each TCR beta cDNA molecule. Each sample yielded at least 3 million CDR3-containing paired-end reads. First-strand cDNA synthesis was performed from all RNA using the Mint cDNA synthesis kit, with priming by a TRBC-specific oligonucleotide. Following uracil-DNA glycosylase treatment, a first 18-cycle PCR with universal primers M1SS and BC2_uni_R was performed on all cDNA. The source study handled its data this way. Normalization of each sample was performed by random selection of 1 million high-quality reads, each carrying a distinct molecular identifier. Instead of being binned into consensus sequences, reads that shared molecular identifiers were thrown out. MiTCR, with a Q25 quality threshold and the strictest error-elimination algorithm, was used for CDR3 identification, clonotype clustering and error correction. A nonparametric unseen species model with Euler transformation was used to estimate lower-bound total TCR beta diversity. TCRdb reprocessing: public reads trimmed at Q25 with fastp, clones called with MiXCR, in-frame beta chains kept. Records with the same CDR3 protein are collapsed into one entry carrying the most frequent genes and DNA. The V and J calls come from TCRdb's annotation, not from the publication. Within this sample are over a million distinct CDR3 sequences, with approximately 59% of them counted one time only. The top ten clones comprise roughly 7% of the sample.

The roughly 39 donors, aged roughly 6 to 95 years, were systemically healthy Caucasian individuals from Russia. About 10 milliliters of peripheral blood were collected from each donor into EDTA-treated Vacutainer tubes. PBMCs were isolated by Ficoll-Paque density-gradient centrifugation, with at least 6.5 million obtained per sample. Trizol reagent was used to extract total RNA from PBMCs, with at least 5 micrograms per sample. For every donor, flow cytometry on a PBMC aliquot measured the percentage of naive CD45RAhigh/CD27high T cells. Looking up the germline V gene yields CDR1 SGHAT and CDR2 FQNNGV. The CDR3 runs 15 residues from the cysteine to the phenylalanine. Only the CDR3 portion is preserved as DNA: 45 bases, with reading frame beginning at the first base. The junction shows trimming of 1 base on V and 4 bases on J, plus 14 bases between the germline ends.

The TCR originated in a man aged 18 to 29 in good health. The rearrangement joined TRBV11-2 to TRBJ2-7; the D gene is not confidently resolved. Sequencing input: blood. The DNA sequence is TGTGCCAGCAGCTTAGGCGTCAGACCGCAATACGAGCAGTACTTC. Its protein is CASSLGVRPQYEQYF.